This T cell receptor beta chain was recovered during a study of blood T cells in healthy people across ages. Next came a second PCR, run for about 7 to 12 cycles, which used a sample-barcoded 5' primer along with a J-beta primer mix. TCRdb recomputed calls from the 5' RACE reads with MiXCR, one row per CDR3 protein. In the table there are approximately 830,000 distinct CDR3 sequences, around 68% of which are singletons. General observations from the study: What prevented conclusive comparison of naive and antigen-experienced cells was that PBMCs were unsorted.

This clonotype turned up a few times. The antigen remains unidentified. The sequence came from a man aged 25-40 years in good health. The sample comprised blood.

The CDR3, as DNA: TGTGCCAGCAGTCCCCGACTAGCGGTTAGCACAGATACGCAGTATTTT. Amino acids: CASSPRLAVSTDTQYF. V is TRBV12-3 or TRBV12-4 and J is TRBJ2-3; TRBD2 aligns across 9 bases. There are 16 residues in the CDR3. Losses at the gene ends were 5 bases for V and 0 bases for J; bases not matched to a gene: 6.